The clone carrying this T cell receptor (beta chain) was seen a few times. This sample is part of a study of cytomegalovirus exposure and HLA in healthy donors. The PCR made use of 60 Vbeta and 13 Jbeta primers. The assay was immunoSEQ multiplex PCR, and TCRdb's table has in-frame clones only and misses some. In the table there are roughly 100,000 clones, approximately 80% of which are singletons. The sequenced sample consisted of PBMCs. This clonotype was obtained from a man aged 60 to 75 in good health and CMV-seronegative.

CDR3: CASSILTGIEASEAFF. The CDR3 coding sequence is TGTGCCAGCAGCATCCTGACAGGGATTGAGGCGAGTGAAGCTTTCTTT. This chain joins TRBV25-1 and TRBJ1-1; 7 bases are a match to TRBD1. The CDR3 length is 16 residues. The germline V gene has CDR1 MGHDK and CDR2 SYGVNS. The V segment lost 6 bases and the J segment 7 bases; nucleotides outside the gene matches: 17.